The rows below give T cell receptor beta chains drawn from one sample of a study of blood T cell repertoires in COVID-19. This table comes from immunoSEQ multiplex PCR, and its TCRdb copy is limited to in-frame clones, with some not included. The data show 200,000 to 300,000 clones, around 84% seen once. The specimen sequenced was peripheral blood. These receptors originate from a woman in her sixties with COVID-19, enrolled during active disease. Each CDR3 is given with its conserved first and last residue. Each record gives: J gene, V gene, clone size, D gene, CDR3 DNA, CDR3 protein. The D gene is left open where the match is weak. Only some rows state a clone size, as once, few, many or a class for expanded clones.

>TRBJ1-1|TRBV7-2|.|.
TGTGCCAGCAGCTTCCTCAGGAACACTGAAGCTTTCTTT
CASSFLRNTEAFF
>TRBJ1-2|TRBV6-5|.|.
TGTGCCAGCAGTACAACTCCAGGGGTGGCTGGCTACACCTTC
CASSTTPGVAGYTF
>TRBJ2-7|TRBV29-1|once|TRBD1
TGCAGCGTTCGACAGGGTGGGCGAGGAGAGCAGTACTTC
CSVRQGGRGEQYF
>TRBJ2-7|TRBV23-1|.|.
TGCGCCAGCAGTCCGGTTCAGGATCCAATCCTCTTC
CASSPVQDPILF
>TRBJ1-5|TRBV3-1/TRBV3-2|.|TRBD1
TGTGCCGGAGGACAGGATTTATTTAGCAATCAGCCCCAGCATTTT
CAGGQDLFSNQPQHF
>TRBJ2-3|TRBV6-6|.|TRBD1
TGTGCCAGCAGCCCAAGACAGGGCAGGGGTACGCAGTATTTT
CASSPRQGRGTQYF
>TRBJ1-2|TRBV5-1|.|TRBD1
TGCGCCAGCAGCGTGGGGACAGTATCATATGGCTACACCTTC
CASSVGTVSYGYTF
>TRBJ1-5|TRBV30|.|.
TGTGCCTGGAGTGTGGACAGAGTGACAAGCAATCAGCCCCAGCATTTT
CAWSVDRVTSNQPQHF
>TRBJ2-1|TRBV19|.|TRBD2
TGTGCCACCTATGGTAGGACTAGCGGGACCAGCTCCTACAATGAGCAGTTCTTC
CATYGRTSGTSSYNEQFF
>TRBJ1-2|TRBV19|.|TRBD1
TGTGCCAGTAGTACAGGGACAGGGGGCCGCTATGGCTACACCTTC
CASSTGTGGRYGYTF
>TRBJ1-5|TRBV20-1|.|.
TGCAGTGCTAGTCACGGACAGAGCAATCAGCCCCAGCATTTT
CSASHGQSNQPQHF
>TRBJ2-1|TRBV29-1|.|TRBD2
TGCAGCGGGCAGACTAGCGGGAGGACCTACAATGAGCAGTTCTTC
CSGQTSGRTYNEQFF
>TRBJ1-5|TRBV5-6|.|.
TGTGCCAGCAGCTCCTACAGGGTTTCGAGCAATCAGCCCCAGCATTTT
CASSSYRVSSNQPQHF
>TRBJ2-3|TRBV24-1|.|.
TGTGCCACGACAGTAGGGACTTCTAGCACAGATACGCAGTATTTT
CATTVGTSSTDTQYF
>TRBJ1-2|TRBV5-4|.|TRBD1
TGTGCCAGCAGCTTCGGACAGGGCTATGGCTACACCTTC
CASSFGQGYGYTF
>TRBJ1-4|TRBV6-5|.|.
TGTGCCAGCAGGGAGAATACAGGAGCTAATGAAAAACTGTTTTTT
CASRENTGANEKLFF
>TRBJ1-2|TRBV12-5|.|.
TGTGCTAGTGGTTTGGTACAGGACGGTGGCTACACCTTC
CASGLVQDGGYTF
>TRBJ1-2|TRBV5-4|.|.
TGTGCCAGCGGGTCGACAGGCGCCTTCTATGGCTACACCTTC
CASGSTGAFYGYTF
>TRBJ1-2|TRBV30|.|.
TGTGCCTGGAGTGTAGGCACAGGGTTGAACTATGGCTACACCTTC
CAWSVGTGLNYGYTF
>TRBJ2-7|TRBV5-1|.|.
TGCGCCAGCAGCTTGAACAGGGCGTCCTACGAGCAGTACTTC
CASSLNRASYEQYF
>TRBJ2-1|TRBV5-1|few|TRBD2
TGCGCCAGCAGCTTGTCGTCTAGCGGGAGTAATGAGCAGTTCTTC
CASSLSSSGSNEQFF
>TRBJ1-4|TRBV19|.|.
TGTGCCAGTAGTATATTCAGGGGACCTAATGAAAAACTGTTTTTT
CASSIFRGPNEKLFF